Presented here are 20 T cell receptor beta chains from one specimen sequenced in a study of blood T cell repertoires in COVID-19. TCRdb's table, derived via immunoSEQ multiplex PCR, lists solely in-frame clones and lacks some. The repertoire has a few hundred thousand clones, over 75% of them found once; the top ten carry approximately 7.9%. Source material: peripheral blood. The receptors originated from a human donor in a cohort sampled during active COVID-19.

CDR3: CAISSAGGPEKLFF. CDR3 DNA: TGTGCCATCTCCAGTGCGGGGGGGCCCGAAAAACTGTTTTTT. This chain connects TRBV10-3 to TRBJ1-4, with TRBD1 as a possible D gene (6 bases). From germline, CDR1 is ENHRY and CDR2 SYGVKD. This CDR3 comprises 14 residues. V lost 8 bases, J lost 8 bases, and 18 bases lay in between.

The V and J genes are TRBV4-1 and TRBJ1-1; TRBD1 aligns across 7 bases. Germline values: CDR1 MGHRA, CDR2 YSYEKL. The CDR3 runs 15 residues. The V segment lost 0 bases and the J segment 4 bases; nucleotides outside the gene matches: 5. DNA of the CDR3: TGCGCCAGCAGCCAAGAACAGGGGTTTGGCACTGAAGCTTTCTTT. This sequence encodes CASSQEQGFGTEAFF.

J is TRBJ1-6 and V is TRBV19; D not certain. The V and J ends lost 6 bases and 5 bases respectively, with 17 bases between them. CDR1 and CDR2 from the germline V gene are LNHDA and SQIVND (reference sequence). The CDR3 covers 16 residues. This CDR3 is CASRTSGTLNNSPLHF. The DNA of the CDR3 is TGTGCCAGTAGGACCTCAGGTACCCTTAATAATTCACCCCTCCACTTT.

This chain joins TRBV29-1 and TRBJ1-1, with unresolved D. Germline lookup yields CDR1 SQVTM and CDR2 ANQGSEA. CDR3 length: 12 amino acids. The germline V and J ends were trimmed by 7 bases and 5 bases, with 14 bases remaining between them. CDR3 residues: CSAEEGGTEAFF. CDR3 nucleotides: TGCAGCGCGGAAGAGGGAGGGACTGAAGCTTTCTTT.

The chain joins TRBV6-5 to TRBJ1-3; 7 nucleotides align to TRBD1. After removal of 8 bases from V and 3 bases from J, the junction contained 1 base not matched to a gene. Germline CDR1 reads MNHEY; CDR2 reads SVGAGI. This CDR3 spans 12 amino acids. CDR3 sequence reads: CASQGGGNTIYF. CDR3 in DNA: TGTGCCAGCCAGGGGGGTGGAAACACCATATATTTT.

The genes are TRBV6-5 and TRBJ2-2; D is unresolved. Germline V gene lookup returns CDR1 MNHEY and CDR2 SVGAGI. The CDR3 extends over 14 amino acids. V was shortened by 7 bases and J by 4 bases, with 13 bases between the two germline ends. Written as DNA, the CDR3 is TGTGCCAGCACCGAGGATATCCTCACCGGGGAGCTGTTTTTT. Translated, it gives CASTEDILTGELFF.

The chain links TRBV4-2 to TRBJ1-2, with 7 bases aligning to TRBD1. With 4 bases clipped from V and 2 bases from J, the junction kept 7 bases outside the gene matches. Germline assignment: CDR1 LGHNA and CDR2 YNFKEQ. This CDR3 is 15 amino acids long. CDR3 nucleotide sequence: TGTGCCAGCAGCCCACCGGGACAGCCCAACTATGGCTACACCTTC. This encodes CASSPPGQPNYGYTF.

The chain uses TRBV23-1 and TRBJ1-6; 9 positions match TRBD1. TRBV23-1 is assigned to the ORF class and has an uncertain function. Germline trimming cut 0 bases from V and 6 bases from J; bases unmatched to any gene: 3. The CDR3 loop spans 16 amino acids. CDR3 sequence (DNA): TGCGCCAGCAGTCAATCTGGGGACAGGGTTAATTCACCCCTCCACTTT. Protein product: CASSQSGDRVNSPLHF.

The V call is TRBV4-2, the J call TRBJ1-2, with a tentative D call TRBD1 (5 bases). Germline CDR1 is LGHNA and CDR2 is YNFKEQ. This CDR3 has 13 amino acids. V lost 6 bases and J 8 bases, leaving 16 bases between the germline ends. The CDR3 loop reads CASRQTEVEGYTF. For the CDR3, the DNA is TGTGCCAGCAGGCAGACAGAAGTGGAAGGCTACACCTTC.

The V call is TRBV9, the J call TRBJ2-5, with TRBD2 matching over 9 bases. The germline V gene encodes CDR1 SGDLS and CDR2 YYNGEE. The junction had 9 bases not matched to a gene; V was cut back by 2 bases and J by 4 bases. This CDR3 spans 16 amino acids. DNA of the CDR3: TGTGCCAGCAGCGTCGGCCTTAGCGGGAGACGAGAGACCCAGTACTTC. It specifies CASSVGLSGRRETQYF.

The chain employs TRBV2 and TRBJ1-2; D not resolved. V was trimmed by 8 bases and J by 4 bases, leaving 17 bases between them. The germline V gene has CDR1 SNHLY and CDR2 FYNNEI. The CDR3 is made up of 14 amino acids. CDR3 loop: CASRRVPNLYGYTF. In nucleotides, the CDR3 is TGTGCCAGCCGCCGGGTACCCAACCTCTATGGCTACACCTTC.

The chain combines TRBV27 with TRBJ1-5; D gene unclear. V lost 3 bases to trimming and J lost 3 bases, with 6 bases between them. The CDR3 length is 13 residues. Germline V gives CDR1 MNHEY, CDR2 SMNVEV (reference sequence). The chain's CDR3 is CASSFRYNQPQHF. CDR3 in DNA: TGTGCCAGCAGTTTCCGGTACAATCAGCCCCAGCATTTT.

The rearrangement joins TRBV1 to TRBJ2-3; the table calls TRBD1, which could not be checked here. TRBV1 is marked as a pseudogene. The CDR3 spans 20 residues. The CDR3 here is CTSSQGRVTGTGGLGDTQYF. CDR3 nucleotide sequence: TGCACCAGCAGCCAGGGGAGGGTCACCGGGACAGGGGGATTAGGAGATACGCAGTATTTT.

The chain has TRBV6-6 and TRBJ1-5; D gene ambiguous. The V end lost 3 bases, the J end lost 2 bases, and 8 bases lay between the germline ends. Germline V gene lookup returns CDR1 MNHNY and CDR2 SVGAGI (reference sequence). The CDR3 is 14 amino acids. CDR3 sequence reads: CASSYKRGNQPQHF. CDR3 DNA: TGTGCCAGCAGTTATAAGAGGGGCAATCAGCCCCAGCATTTT.

V is TRBV11-2 and J is TRBJ1-4, with D possibly matching TRBD1 (5 bases). V lost 0 bases, J lost 14 bases, and 16 bases lay in between. CDR3 size: 14 residues. CDR1 SGHAT and CDR2 FQNNGV come from the germline V gene. For the CDR3, the DNA is TGTGCCAGCAGCTTAGATCGTTTAGACAGACGTCTGTTTTTT. This encodes CASSLDRLDRRLFF.

This rearrangement joins TRBV11-3 to TRBJ2-7; D may be TRBD1 (6 bases). With 5 bases removed from V and 3 bases from J, the gap between germline ends came to 11 bases. Looked up from germline, CDR1 is SGHNT and CDR2 is YENEEA. This CDR3 is 13 amino acids long. This CDR3 reads CASSPDSNYEQYF. The DNA of the CDR3 is TGTGCCAGCAGCCCGGACAGCAACTACGAGCAGTACTTC.

The chain recombines TRBV3-1 (or the pseudogene TRBV3-2) with TRBJ1-6, with D possibly matching TRBD1 (5 bases). Looked up from germline, CDR1 is LGHDT and CDR2 is YNNKEL (reference sequence). The CDR3 runs to 15 residues. The ends were cut back, 0 bases at V and 7 bases at J, with 10 bases in the middle. Written as DNA, the CDR3 is TGTGCCAGCAGCCAAGACGGGGCGGGAAATTCACCCCTCCACTTT. As protein: CASSQDGAGNSPLHF.

The chain uses TRBV12-5 and TRBJ1-2, with D hard to call. The CDR3 contains 16 residues. Germline V gene sequence: CDR1 LGHNT, CDR2 FRNRAP. V lost 0 bases, J lost 0 bases, and 11 bases lay in between. CDR3 residues: CASGLVNSPANYGYTF. The DNA for the CDR3 is TGTGCTAGTGGTTTGGTAAACAGCCCCGCTAACTATGGCTACACCTTC.

Concerning this clone: Other DNA sequences in the same sample also yield this CDR3. The V and J genes are TRBV6-1 and TRBJ2-1; the D gene is possibly TRBD2 (6 bases). V was cut by 2 bases and J by 7 bases, with 6 bases left in between. The germline V gene has CDR1 MNHNS and CDR2 SASEGT. CDR3 length equals 12 residues. CDR3 DNA: TGTGCCAGCAGTGAACGGGGGAATGAGCAGTTCTTC. Its translation is CASSERGNEQFF.

This rearrangement joins TRBV2 to TRBJ1-1; D remains unclear. This CDR3 is 12 amino acids long. The germline V and J ends were trimmed by 7 bases and 9 bases, with 15 bases remaining between them. Germline CDR1 is SNHLY and CDR2 is FYNNEI. The CDR3: CASKDNALKAFF. The DNA of the CDR3 is TGTGCCAGCAAAGACAACGCGCTCAAAGCTTTCTTT.